The TCR beta chain described here comes from a study of cytomegalovirus exposure and HLA in healthy donors. Study-level results: One variant, a missense change in DCLRE1C, was linked in a later analysis to TCR beta V- and J-gene trimming. In a later analysis, parvovirus B19, influenza, CMV and Epstein-Barr virus appeared linked to several top co-occurrence clusters.

The donors, nominally healthy at sampling, likely had unrecorded immune exposures. The V and J ends lost 5 bases and 0 bases, in that order; junction bases with no gene match: 4. The CDR3 sequence is 15 residues long. Germline values: CDR1 SGHRS, CDR2 YFSETQ. This PCR relied on a set of 60 Vbeta primers and 13 Jbeta primers. TCRdb's table, derived via immunoSEQ multiplex PCR, lists solely in-frame clones and lacks some. This repertoire shows fewer than 95,000 clones, 60% to 75% found once; its top ten account for 16%. As concerns this clone: Its antigen is not known.

The TCR sequence derives from a woman between 35 and 50 years old in good health and CMV-seropositive. The chain is built from TRBV5-1 and TRBJ1-3; 8 positions agree with TRBD1. The material sequenced was PBMCs. The CDR3 loop reads CASSGQGGSGNTIYF. CDR3 bases: TGCGCCAGCAGTGGACAGGGAGGCTCTGGAAACACCATATATTTT. Filled out from reference TRBV5-1 and TRBJ1-3, the complete variable domain reads KAGVTQTPRYLIKTRGQQVTLSCSPISGHRSVSWYQQTPGQGLQFLFEYFSETQRNKGNFPGRFSGRQFSNSRSEMNVSTLELGDSALYLCASSGQGGSGNTIYFGEGSWLTVV.